This T cell receptor beta chain was found in a study of blood T cell repertoires in COVID-19. Per the authors' pipeline: The authors estimated nucleated cell counts from reference gene primer amplification. The method was immunoSEQ multiplex PCR; TCRdb's version includes in-frame clones alone and lacks a portion of them. From that table come the V and J calls and clone size; the DNA was used to work out D and trimming. The table shows some 31,000 clones, with about 90% occurring only once. The germline gives CDR1 SGHTA, CDR2 FQGTGA. V lost 5 bases, J lost 0 bases, and 15 bases stayed unmatched. The CDR3 is 19 residues long.

Source material: peripheral blood. The V gene is TRBV7-3, the J gene TRBJ2-3, with 9 bases matching TRBD2. The receptor comes from a human donor with active COVID-19. The donor label of this sample is uncertain. Here the CDR3 DNA reads TGTGCCAGCAGCCGAGATAGCGGGGGCACACTAAGTAGCACAGATACGCAGTATTTT. This gives the protein CASSRDSGGTLSSTDTQYF.